This T cell receptor (beta chain) was sequenced during a study of response to subunit inactivated influenza vaccine. Notes on the study in general: It was suggested by the authors that few new T cells are recruited by each seasonal influenza vaccination.

V lost 2 bases and J 5 bases, leaving 12 bases between the germline ends. The CDR3 is 15 amino acids. CDR1 and CDR2 (germline): SGHVS, FQNEAQ. TCRdb recomputed calls from the RT-PCR reads with MiXCR, one row per CDR3 protein. The sample contains roughly 650,000 distinct CDR3 sequences, 14% of which appear only once. Many counts were recorded for this clonotype. Its antigen is unidentified. The sequence derives from a man aged 45-65 years who received an inactivated influenza vaccine. The gene calls are TRBV7-8 and TRBJ2-2; possibly TRBD1 or TRBD2 for D (5 bases each). Sequences were derived from PBMCs from blood, sampled approximately 15 days before vaccination. In DNA, the CDR3 is TGTGCCAGCAGCTTATTACGGGGCGGGACCGGGGAGCTGTTTTTT. As protein: CASSLLRGGTGELFF. Supplemented by reference TRBV7-8 and TRBJ2-2, the full variable domain reads GAGVSQSPRYKVAKRGQDVALRCDPISGHVSLFWYQQALGQGPEFLTYFQNEAQLDKSGLPSDRFFAERPEGSVSTLKIQRTQQEDSAVYLCASSLLRGGTGELFFGEGSRLTVL.